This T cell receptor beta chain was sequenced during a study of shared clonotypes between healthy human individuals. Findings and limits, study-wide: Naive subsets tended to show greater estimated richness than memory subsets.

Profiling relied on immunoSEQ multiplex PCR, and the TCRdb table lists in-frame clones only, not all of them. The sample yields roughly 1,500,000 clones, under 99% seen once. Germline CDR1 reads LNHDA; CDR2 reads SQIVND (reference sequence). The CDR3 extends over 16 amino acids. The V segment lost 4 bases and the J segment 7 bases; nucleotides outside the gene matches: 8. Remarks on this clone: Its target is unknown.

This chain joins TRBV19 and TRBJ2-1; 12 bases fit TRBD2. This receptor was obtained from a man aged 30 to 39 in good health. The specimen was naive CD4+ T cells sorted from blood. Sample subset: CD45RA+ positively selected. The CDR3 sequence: CASSTGRLAGVNEQFF. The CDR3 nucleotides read TGTGCCAGTAGTACAGGGCGACTAGCGGGAGTAAATGAGCAGTTCTTC.